The next 23 T cell receptor beta chains were all read from a single sample in a study of shared clonotypes between healthy human individuals. Using immunoSEQ multiplex PCR, the repertoire was profiled, and TCRdb retains in-frame clones only, with some absent. The sample records approximately 1,500,000 clones, approximately 96% being singletons. The sequencing input was naive CD4+ T cells sorted from blood. Subset defined: CD45RA+ positively selected. All receptors derive from a man aged 25-40 years in good health.

As concerns this clone: The sample holds other DNA sequences that translate to the same CDR3. The chain recombines TRBV19 with TRBJ2-3, with 7 positions matching TRBD1. This CDR3 is 14 amino acids long. Germline values: CDR1 LNHDA, CDR2 SQIVND (reference sequence). V was pared by 1 base and J by 3 bases, with 1 base of the junction left unmatched. This CDR3 reads CASSIVQGTDTQYF. The CDR3 coding sequence is TGTGCCAGTAGTATAGTACAGGGGACAGATACGCAGTATTTT.

CDR3 region: CASSLLGRGISGANVLTF. As DNA, the CDR3 is TGTGCCAGCAGTTTATTGGGCAGGGGTATTTCCGGGGCCAACGTCCTGACTTTC. The chain combines TRBV27 with TRBJ2-6, with D possibly being TRBD1 (6 bases). Trimming removed 1 base at V and 4 bases at J, with 17 bases between. There are 18 residues in the CDR3. In germline, CDR1 is MNHEY, CDR2 SMNVEV (reference sequence).

This chain links TRBV19 with TRBJ2-3; D is ambiguous. CDR3 length equals 16 residues. Trimming removed 1 base from V and 0 bases from J, with 11 bases in between. Germline CDR1 and CDR2: LNHDA and SQIVND (reference sequence). Written as DNA, the CDR3 is TGTGCCAGTAGTATAGTTAGCAGATTAAGCACAGATACGCAGTATTTT. Translating it yields CASSIVSRLSTDTQYF.

This clone has just a few counts. The chain employs TRBV11-2 and TRBJ2-1; no firm D call. Per germline, CDR1 SGHAT and CDR2 FQNNGV. CDR3 length: 13 residues. The V and J ends lost 3 bases and 0 bases respectively, with 3 bases between them. CDR3 amino acids: CASSLDSYNEQFF. CDR3 in DNA: TGTGCCAGCAGCTTGGACTCCTACAATGAGCAGTTCTTC.

CDR3 DNA sequence: TGTGCCAGCAGCTTACAGCCCACAGGGTCCACCTACGAGCAGTACTTC. It yields the protein CASSLQPTGSTYEQYF. This chain connects TRBV7-3 to TRBJ2-7; possibly TRBD1 for D (6 bases). Germline V lookup: CDR1 SGHTA, CDR2 FQGTGA. Trimming took off 2 bases at V and 2 bases at J, with 16 bases between the two ends. The CDR3 runs 16 residues.

In DNA form, the CDR3 reads TGTGCCAGCAGCGCCGGGACCTACTCCTACGAGCAGTACTTC. It specifies CASSAGTYSYEQYF. The chain is built from TRBV7-9 and TRBJ2-7; perhaps D is TRBD1 or TRBD2 (5 bases each). The germline V gene encodes CDR1 SEHNR and CDR2 FQNEAQ (reference sequence). CDR3 length equals 14 residues. Trimming removed 5 bases at V and 0 bases at J, with 11 bases between. Full variable domain (outside the CDR3, taken from reference TRBV7-9 and TRBJ2-7): DTGVSQNPRHKITKRGQNVTFRCDPISEHNRLYWYRQTLGQGPEFLTYFQNEAQLEKSRLLSDRFSAERPKGSFSTLEIQRTEQGDSAMYLCASSAGTYSYEQYFGPGTRLTVT.

The rearrangement joins TRBV7-8 to TRBJ2-3, with TRBD1 matching over 9 bases. This CDR3 has 15 amino acids. J gave up 3 bases and V 5 bases, and 6 bases lay outside the gene matches. Germline values: CDR1 SGHVS, CDR2 FQNEAQ. CDR3 DNA: TGTGCCAGCAGCCTCCGGGACAGGGAAACAGATACGCAGTATTTT. It yields the protein CASSLRDRETDTQYF.

This rearrangement joins TRBV15 to TRBJ2-7; 8 bases line up with TRBD2. V shed 0 bases and J 4 bases; nucleotides not matched to a gene: 8. CDR1 and CDR2 (germline): LNHNV, YYDKDF (reference sequence). The length of the CDR3 is 16 residues. DNA for the CDR3: TGTGCCACCAGCAGAGATCGATTAGCGGGGCTTTACGAGCAGTACTTC. Translating gives CATSRDRLAGLYEQYF.

The rearrangement links TRBV11-2 to TRBJ2-7, with D possibly TRBD1 on 5 matching bases. Trimming removed 5 bases from V and 4 bases from J, with 18 bases in between. Germline V gene sequence: CDR1 SGHAT, CDR2 FQNNGV. The CDR3 is made up of 15 amino acids. The CDR3 region is CASSPGPGFLYEQYF. The CDR3 DNA follows: TGTGCCAGCAGCCCAGGTCCAGGGTTCCTGTACGAGCAGTACTTC.

V is TRBV18 and J is TRBJ1-5, with unresolved D. The CDR3 totals 15 residues. Germline values: CDR1 KGHSH, CDR2 LQKENI. The germline V and J ends were trimmed by 3 bases and 3 bases, with 12 bases remaining between them. The DNA of the CDR3 is TGTGCCAGCTCACCCCTGGGAGGGAACAATCAGCCCCAGCATTTT. It codes for CASSPLGGNNQPQHF.

The chain is built from TRBV19 and TRBJ2-1, with D perhaps matching TRBD2 (7 bases). The length of the CDR3 is 14 residues. In germline, CDR1 is LNHDA, CDR2 SQIVND (reference sequence). Trimming removed 5 bases from V and 6 bases from J, with 14 bases in between. The CDR3 bases are TGTGCCAGTAGTGTCCCGGGGGGCCCCAATGAGCAGTTCTTC. Translated, it gives CASSVPGGPNEQFF.

The J gene is TRBJ1-5, the V gene TRBV7-9, with 8 bases lining up with TRBD1. Germline CDR1 reads SEHNR; CDR2 reads FQNEAQ (reference sequence). V dropped 4 bases and J dropped 6; count of bases not matched to a gene: 5. CDR3 length: 14 amino acids. The DNA for the CDR3 is TGTGCCAGCAGCTCTACAGGGGGGAGTCAGCCCCAGCATTTT. Amino acid sequence: CASSSTGGSQPQHF.

The V gene is TRBV28, the J gene TRBJ2-2, with D perhaps TRBD1 or TRBD2 (5 bases each). Germline V CDR1 and CDR2: MDHEN, SYDVKM. The V gene lost 6 bases and the J gene lost 0 bases, with 17 bases spanning the gap. CDR3 length: 17 residues. This CDR3 reads CASSPLPGRPNTGELFF. CDR3 coding DNA: TGTGCCAGCAGCCCACTCCCGGGACGACCGAACACCGGGGAGCTGTTTTTT.

The chain uses TRBV30 and TRBJ2-7; TRBD1 is a possible D gene (6 bases). The germline V and J ends were trimmed by 1 base and 4 bases, with 17 bases remaining between them. The length of the CDR3 is 15 residues. Germline CDR1 and CDR2: GTSNPN and SVGIG (reference sequence). The CDR3, as DNA: TGTGCCTGGAGTGGAGTTGGGAGTAGGGGGTACGAGCAGTACTTC. Amino acids: CAWSGVGSRGYEQYF.

In this sample, this clone turned up once. The chain has TRBV9 and TRBJ1-1, with D uncertain. This CDR3 has 15 residues. Germline V CDR1 and CDR2: SGDLS, YYNGEE. Trimming stripped 0 bases from V and 0 bases from J, with 9 bases between. The CDR3: CASSVAGVMNTEAFF. The CDR3 nucleotides read TGTGCCAGCAGCGTAGCCGGGGTAATGAACACTGAAGCTTTCTTT.

This chain uses TRBV5-4 with TRBJ1-3, with D unclear. The CDR3 is 14 residues long. CDR1 and CDR2 from the germline V gene are SGHNT and YYREEE (reference sequence). V was pared by 1 base and J by 0 bases, with 5 bases between. CDR3 protein: CASSLRSSGNTIYF. The CDR3 bases are TGTGCCAGCAGCTTGAGAAGCTCTGGAAACACCATATATTTT.

This chain joins TRBV15 and TRBJ1-5; the match to TRBD1 covers 7 bases. After removal of 5 bases from V and 10 bases from J, the junction contained 5 bases not matched to a gene. CDR1 and CDR2 (germline): LNHNV, YYDKDF (reference sequence). This CDR3 contains 12 residues. The CDR3 coding sequence is TGTGCCACCAGCTACCACAGGGGACCCCAGCATTTT. Protein sequence: CATSYHRGPQHF.

V and J are TRBV5-6 and TRBJ1-5, with TRBD1 matching 8 bases. J was trimmed by 6 bases and V by 3 bases; bases with no gene match: 5. Looked up from germline, CDR1 is SGHDT and CDR2 is YYEEEE. CDR3 length: 14 residues. CDR3 amino acids: CASSSSDRGQPQHF. The CDR3 region has the DNA TGTGCCAGCAGCTCATCCGACAGGGGTCAGCCCCAGCATTTT.

V is TRBV27 and J is TRBJ2-1; 10 bases align to TRBD1. J lost 6 bases, V lost 3 bases, and 5 bases had no gene match. This CDR3 has 15 amino acids. In germline, CDR1 is MNHEY, CDR2 SMNVEV (reference sequence). The CDR3 sequence: CASSFDRGLSNEQFF. The CDR3 nucleotides read TGTGCCAGCAGTTTTGACAGGGGGCTGAGCAATGAGCAGTTCTTC.

The sample holds one count of this clone. The chain uses TRBV19 and TRBJ2-1; 7 bases map to TRBD1. Trimming took 3 bases from V and 7 from J; bases not matched to a gene: 9. Germline loops: CDR1 LNHDA, CDR2 SQIVND (reference sequence). This CDR3 comprises 15 residues. In nucleotides, the CDR3 is TGTGCCAGTAGTATCGCTAGGGGGCGTTTGAATGAGCAGTTCTTC. Residues: CASSIARGRLNEQFF.

A single count supports this clone. The chain uses TRBV5-1 and TRBJ2-1, with unresolved D. This CDR3 is built from 15 residues. V lost 1 base and J 0 bases, leaving 8 bases between the germline ends. Germline CDR1 is SGHRS and CDR2 is YFSETQ. The CDR3 protein is CASSLTISSYNEQFF. Here the CDR3 DNA reads TGCGCCAGCAGCTTGACTATAAGCTCCTACAATGAGCAGTTCTTC.

The gene calls are TRBV10-1 and TRBJ1-5; D gene unclear. There are 15 residues in the CDR3. Trimming pared 9 bases from V and 3 bases from J, leaving 18 bases between. CDR1 is WNHNN, CDR2 SYGVQD, per germline (reference sequence). Here the CDR3 reads CASRGSSLDNQPQHF. The CDR3 DNA reads as TGCGCCAGTAGAGGGAGCAGTTTGGACAATCAGCCCCAGCATTTT.

As for this clone: This sample also contains other DNA sequences that code for the same CDR3. The chain employs TRBV2 and TRBJ1-5; D possibly corresponds to TRBD1 (5 bases). Germline lookup yields CDR1 SNHLY and CDR2 FYNNEI. The CDR3 covers 13 residues. The V and J ends lost 6 bases and 2 bases respectively, with 8 bases between them. The CDR3 nucleotides read TGTGCCAGCAGCAGGGACCGCAATCAGCCCCAGCATTTT. Translating it yields CASSRDRNQPQHF.